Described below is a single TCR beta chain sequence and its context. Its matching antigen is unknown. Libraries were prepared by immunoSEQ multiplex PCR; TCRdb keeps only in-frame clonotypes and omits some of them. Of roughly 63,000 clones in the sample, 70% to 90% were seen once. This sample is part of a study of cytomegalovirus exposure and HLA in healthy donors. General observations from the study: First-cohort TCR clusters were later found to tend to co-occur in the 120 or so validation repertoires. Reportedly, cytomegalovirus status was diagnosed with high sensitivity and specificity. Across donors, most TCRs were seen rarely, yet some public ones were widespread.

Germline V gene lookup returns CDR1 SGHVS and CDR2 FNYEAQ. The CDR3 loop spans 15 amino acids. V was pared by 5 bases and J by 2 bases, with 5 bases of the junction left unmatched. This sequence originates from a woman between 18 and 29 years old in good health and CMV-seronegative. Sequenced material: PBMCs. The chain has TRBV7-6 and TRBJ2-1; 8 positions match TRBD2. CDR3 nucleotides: TGTGCCAGCAGCGTCGGGGGGGGGACCTACAATGAGCAGTTCTTC. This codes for CASSVGGGTYNEQFF.